This TCR beta chain was documented in a study of blood T cell repertoires in COVID-19. This CDR3 has 13 amino acids. V was shortened by 2 bases and J by 7 bases, with 6 bases between the two germline ends. Per germline, CDR1 MNHEY and CDR2 SVGAGI. This clone appeared once. TCRdb keeps only in-frame clones here, not all; method: immunoSEQ multiplex PCR. The sample lists a few hundred thousand clones; roughly 90% were seen once. The sequencing input was PBMCs or T cells enriched from blood (not recorded which). The chain employs TRBV6-5 and TRBJ1-6; D may be TRBD1 (6 bases). This clonotype was sampled from a middle-aged woman who had recovered from COVID-19. The CDR3 DNA reads as TGTGCCAGCAGTTACGACAGGAATTCACCCCTCCACTTT. Translation: CASSYDRNSPLHF.